This TCR beta chain was captured in a study of blood T cells in healthy people across ages. Concerning this clonotype itself: The antigen is undetermined.

Then a second PCR, running about 6 to 11 cycles, was carried out with a sample-barcoded 5' primer and a J-beta primer mix. TCRdb processed the 5' RACE reads anew with MiXCR; each CDR3 protein has one entry. The sample yields roughly 570,000 distinct CDR3 sequences, 27% seen once. The study recruited healthy Caucasian donors from Russia who were aged about 6 to 95. Trimming cost V 2 bases and J 3 bases; bases outside gene matches: 8. Germline-derived CDR1 and CDR2 are DFQATT and SNEGSKA (reference sequence). This CDR3 region has 15 residues. General study points: Per million T cells, the diversity of TCR beta decreased roughly linearly as age advanced.

This chain uses TRBV20-1 with TRBJ2-3, with 7 bases lining up with TRBD1. The receptor's source is a woman in her 70s in good health. Sequencing was performed on blood. CDR3 sequence reads: CSARRQGVVTDTQYF. Written as DNA, the CDR3 is TGCAGTGCTAGAAGACAGGGTGTGGTGACAGATACGCAGTATTTT.